The present T cell receptor beta chain was sequenced within a study of OX40 agonist ivuxolimab in advanced cancers. Study summary: Of the patients, three showed partial responses, one with hepatocellular carcinoma and two with cutaneous melanoma.

Details on this clone: The target antigen is unknown.

CDR3 size: 15 residues. J lost 5 bases, V lost 1 base, and 7 bases had no gene match. In germline, CDR1 is LGHNA, CDR2 YNFKEQ. Profiled with immunoSEQ multiplex PCR; TCRdb holds only in-frame clones, not every one. The sample holds roughly 110,000 clones, around 90% seen once. Study-level findings and limits: Expanded clones were, on average, more numerous in CD8+ T cells than in CD4+. The study observed clonal expansion of CD4+ and CD8+ blood T cells by week 6 at 0.1 to 3.0 mg/kg. Low normalized T-cell clonal expansion was also seen in some nonresponders.

This clonotype was obtained from an adult with an advanced solid tumor such as melanoma, head and neck, liver or kidney cancer. The chain has TRBV4-2 and TRBJ2-7; 8 bases match TRBD2. Sequenced material: CD4+ or CD8+ T cells sorted from blood, taken in a trial of the OX40 agonist ivuxolimab. The CDR3 coding sequence is TGTGCCAGCAGCCAAGGGCCGGGAGGGGGGGACGAGCAGTACTTC. Translated: CASSQGPGGGDEQYF.